What follows are 8 T cell receptor beta chains derived from one specimen sequenced in a study of molecular identifiers for immune sequencing clone quantification. Using its own MiXCR run on the PCR reads, TCRdb lists one record per CDR3 protein. The sample shows nearly 650,000 distinct CDR3 sequences, roughly 25% of them seen only once. The specimen was naive CD8+ T cells from blood, with Jurkat cell RNA spiked in. Noted subset: FACS-sorted CD8+CD4-CCR7+CD45RA+ naive T cells. Receptors were obtained from a human donor in good health. Some libraries in this study had Jurkat cell RNA spiked in.

The sample holds a few counts of this clonotype. This chain uses TRBV9 with TRBJ1-6, with D unclear. The V and J ends lost 3 bases and 4 bases respectively, with 8 bases between them. The CDR3 is 14 amino acids. Looked up from germline, CDR1 is SGDLS and CDR2 is YYNGEE. The CDR3, as DNA: TGTGCCAGCAGCGAGGGAGATTATAATTCACCCCTCCACTTT. Its protein is CASSEGDYNSPLHF.

Many counts were recorded for this clonotype. The rearrangement links TRBV4-1 to TRBJ2-7; possibly TRBD2 for D (6 bases). CDR3 length: 15 residues. V was clipped by 0 bases and J by 2 bases, with 11 bases between them. CDR1 is MGHRA, CDR2 YSYEKL, per germline. DNA of the CDR3: TGCGCCAGCAGCCAAGACCATCCGGGAGCCTACGAGCAGTACTTC. It specifies CASSQDHPGAYEQYF.

Comment on this clonotype: An end of the junction does not agree with germline; a read error may underlie this. The V and J genes are TRBV7-6 and TRBJ1-6; no clear D. The CDR3 loop spans 15 amino acids. Germline V gene data show CDR1 as SGHVS and CDR2 as FNYEAQ. CDR3 bases: TGTGCCAGCAGCTTGATGAGCTCCTATAGTTCACCCCTCCACTTT. As protein: CASSLMSSYSSPLHF.

This clonotype appeared many times. V gene TRBV5-1 combines with J gene TRBJ2-7; 7 bases fit TRBD2. The CDR3 loop spans 15 amino acids. Germline trimming cut 2 bases from V and 0 bases from J; bases unmatched to any gene: 5. Germline loops: CDR1 SGHRS, CDR2 YFSETQ. The chain's CDR3 is CASSLEAGSSYEQYF. The CDR3 coding sequence is TGCGCCAGCAGCTTAGAAGCGGGGAGCTCCTACGAGCAGTACTTC.

This clonotype came up many times. The chain has TRBV7-6 and TRBJ2-5; D may be TRBD2 (6 bases). Trimming cost V 1 base and J 10 bases, with 22 bases left between them. This CDR3 is built from 16 residues. Germline lookup yields CDR1 SGHVS and CDR2 FNYEAQ. The DNA for the CDR3 is TGTGCCAGCAGCTTAGTCCCGACCTACGGAGGGTACGACCAGTACTTC. Its translation: CASSLVPTYGGYDQYF. Looking up the rest from reference TRBV7-6 and TRBJ2-5 gives the full variable domain: GAGVSQSPRYKVTKRGQDVALRCDPISGHVSLYWYRQALGQGPEFLTYFNYEAQQDKSGLPNDRFSAERPEGSISTLTIQRTEQRDSAMYRCASSLVPTYGGYDQYFGPGTRLLVL.

This clonotype was counted at least ten times. The chain joins TRBV24-1 to TRBJ2-3; the D call may be TRBD1 or TRBD2 (5 bases each). The CDR3 totals 14 residues. Germline CDR1 and CDR2: KGHDR and SFDVKD. Deletions cut 4 bases from V and 1 base from J, with 8 bases between. The CDR3 loop is CATSDRDGTDTQYF. In DNA, the CDR3 is TGTGCCACCAGTGACCGGGACGGCACAGATACGCAGTATTTT.

This clonotype was observed a few times. The chain joins TRBV27 to TRBJ2-7, with D unclear. The CDR3 has 14 residues. With 3 bases removed from V and 4 bases from J, the gap between germline ends came to 13 bases. Germline CDR1 reads MNHEY; CDR2 reads SMNVEV (reference sequence). The CDR3 coding sequence is TGTGCCAGCAGTTTGGACGGGCGTAATTACGAGCAGTACTTC. Protein: CASSLDGRNYEQYF.

This rearrangement joins TRBV29-1 to TRBJ1-1, with D perhaps TRBD1 (6 bases). This CDR3 contains 14 residues. V shed 1 base and J shed 4 bases, with 13 bases lying between them. Germline V CDR1 and CDR2: SQVTM, ANQGSEA. CDR3 DNA: TGCAGCGTTGAAGGCTGGGGGGCGCGCACTGAAGCTTTCTTT. Translating it yields CSVEGWGARTEAFF.